Following are 7 T cell receptor beta chains from one sample sequenced in a study of T cells in Graves' hyperthyroidism and ophthalmopathy. The source material, RNA transcripts, was used to amplify TCR beta CDR3 regions. In the first-round RT-PCR of the TCR CDR3, the HTBI primer set was used. TCRdb independently ran MiXCR on the multiplex PCR reads; one entry per CDR3 protein. The repertoire holds about 720,000 distinct CDR3 sequences, with roughly 17% as singletons. The sequencing input was blood. The receptors were sampled from a man between 18 and 35 years old with Graves' hyperthyroidism.

This clonotype was seen ten or more times. This chain joins TRBV11-3 and TRBJ2-5, with 8 nucleotides matching TRBD2. This CDR3 is 15 amino acids long. Germline CDR1 reads SGHNT; CDR2 reads YENEEA. V lost 6 bases, J lost 2 bases, and 8 bases stayed unmatched. The CDR3 nucleotides read TGTGCCAGCAGTCCTCTCACGGGGGGGCAAGAGACCCAGTACTTC. Translation: CASSPLTGGQETQYF.

This clonotype was found many times. This chain connects TRBV28 to TRBJ2-1; TRBD1 matches at 8 bases. Per the germline V gene, CDR1 is MDHEN and CDR2 is SYDVKM. J lost 6 bases, V lost 6 bases, and 7 bases had no gene match. This CDR3 region has 14 residues. Written as DNA, the CDR3 is TGTGCCAGCAGGCCGACAGGGGCAATCAATGAGCAGTTCTTC. It translates to CASRPTGAINEQFF. Looking up the rest from reference TRBV28 and TRBJ2-1 gives the full variable domain: DVKVTQSSRYLVKRTGEKVFLECVQDMDHENMFWYRQDPGLGLRLIYFSYDVKMKEKGDIPEGYSVSREKKERFSLILESASTNQTSMYLCASRPTGAINEQFFGPGTRLTVL.

This clonotype has only a few counts. This chain connects TRBV30 to TRBJ2-7; D might be TRBD2 (6 bases). This CDR3 has 12 amino acids. The V and J ends lost 2 bases and 9 bases respectively, with 14 bases between them. Germline loops: CDR1 GTSNPN, CDR2 SVGIG (reference sequence). The CDR3 bases are TGTGCCTGGAGTCCTCCGGGGGAGCGGCAGTACTTC. Its protein is CAWSPPGERQYF.

The chain is built from TRBV28 and TRBJ1-4; D unclear. The CDR3 contains 13 residues. Between the trimmed V and J ends, which lost 10 bases and 3 bases, there was a span of 12 bases. Germline CDR1 reads MDHEN; CDR2 reads SYDVKM. The DNA for the CDR3 is TGTGCCACCAAGGACGGACCTAATGAAAAACTGTTTTTT. Translation gives CATKDGPNEKLFF. The full variable domain, its missing parts supplied by reference TRBV28 and TRBJ1-4, is DVKVTQSSRYLVKRTGEKVFLECVQDMDHENMFWYRQDPGLGLRLIYFSYDVKMKEKGDIPEGYSVSREKKERFSLILESASTNQTSMYLCATKDGPNEKLFFGSGTQLSVL.

In this sample, this clonotype turned up many times. V gene TRBV28 combines with J gene TRBJ1-6; the match to TRBD1 covers 7 bases. CDR1 is MDHEN, CDR2 SYDVKM, per germline. The CDR3 sequence is 15 residues long. The V gene end was trimmed by 5 bases and the J gene end by 4 bases; junction bases not matched to a gene: 5. Here the CDR3 reads CASSPGQLYNSPLHF. CDR3 coding DNA: TGTGCCAGCAGTCCGGGACAGCTTTATAATTCACCCCTCCACTTT.

Worth noting for this clonotype: At one of its ends the junction is not consistent with the germline gene, which may arise from a read error. The V call is TRBV19, the J call TRBJ1-2, with D possibly matching TRBD1 (5 bases). This CDR3 is 14 amino acids long. From germline, CDR1 is LNHDA and CDR2 SQIVND (reference sequence). CDR3 sequence reads: CPSRPYGGTYGYTF. The CDR3 DNA reads as TGTCCCAGTAGGCCTTACGGGGGAACCTATGGCTACACCTTC.

This clonotype turned up a few times. The chain couples TRBV2 to TRBJ2-2, with 12 bases fitting TRBD2. Germline lookup yields CDR1 SNHLY and CDR2 FYNNEI. Trimming removed 6 bases from V and 5 bases from J; junction bases left unmatched: 7. The CDR3 consists of 16 residues. CDR3 sequence reads: CASRTGLAGFTGELFF. The CDR3 DNA reads as TGTGCCAGCAGGACGGGACTAGCGGGTTTTACCGGGGAGCTGTTTTTT.